These 2 T cell receptor beta chains were sequenced from one sample in a study of shared clonotypes between healthy human individuals. Method: immunoSEQ multiplex PCR; TCRdb's copy keeps in-frame clones and lacks some. The repertoire has roughly 650,000 clones, almost 97% of them found once; the top ten carry less than 0.065%. The sample was naive CD4+ T cells sorted from blood. Subset meaning: CD45RA+ positively selected. The receptor source for this set is a woman aged 25 to 39 in good health.

This chain uses TRBV6-1 with TRBJ1-1; the D gene is possibly TRBD1 (5 bases). There are 14 residues in the CDR3. CDR1 and CDR2 from the germline V gene are MNHNS and SASEGT. The V and J ends lost 0 bases and 6 bases respectively, with 11 bases between them. CDR3 nucleotide sequence: TGTGCCAGCAGTGAAGCTGGGACTATCGCTGAAGCTTTCTTT. This encodes CASSEAGTIAEAFF.

The CDR3 loop is CASSPLTVSNQPQHF. The CDR3 nucleotides read TGTGCCAGCTCACCACTGACAGTCAGCAATCAGCCCCAGCATTTT. The chain joins TRBV18 to TRBJ1-5; possible D gene TRBD1, 5 bases. Per the germline V gene, CDR1 is KGHSH and CDR2 is LQKENI. V lost 1 base to trimming and J lost 1 base, with 8 bases between them. The CDR3 is 15 residues long.